The 22 T cell receptor beta chains in this list originate from one sample, sequenced in a study of T cell responses to AZD1222 COVID-19 vaccine. Generated by immunoSEQ multiplex PCR, the TCRdb table keeps only in-frame clones and is missing some. The sample records tens of thousands of clones, around 82% being singletons. This material consisted of peripheral blood, taken 28 days after the second AZD1222 dose. These receptors all come from an adult who received the AZD1222 COVID-19 vaccine.

In regard to this clone: This same CDR3 is encoded by further DNA sequences in the sample. This chain links TRBV7-8 with TRBJ1-1; no reliable D call. The V end lost 5 bases, the J end lost 0 bases, and 7 bases lay between the germline ends. The germline V gene encodes CDR1 SGHVS and CDR2 FQNEAQ. The CDR3 runs 13 residues. The CDR3 DNA reads as TGTGCCAGCAGCCCACGATTGAACACTGAAGCTTTCTTT. This sequence encodes CASSPRLNTEAFF.

The chain couples TRBV29-1 to TRBJ2-1; 9 bases are shared with TRBD1. V lost 4 bases and J lost 2; bases outside the gene matches: 9. The CDR3 has 16 amino acids. Germline V gene sequence: CDR1 SQVTM, CDR2 ANQGSEA. The CDR3 loop reads CSVGISDRGAYNEQFF. CDR3 DNA: TGCAGCGTTGGGATATCGGACAGGGGCGCCTACAATGAGCAGTTCTTC.

The chain couples TRBV10-3 to TRBJ1-2, with D tentatively TRBD1 (6 bases). Per germline, CDR1 ENHRY and CDR2 SYGVKD. The CDR3 is made up of 15 amino acids. V was pared by 3 bases and J by 2 bases, with 13 bases between. The CDR3 nucleotides read TGTGCCATCAGTGAAAGCCAGGGGTCAAACTATGGCTACACCTTC. This sequence encodes CAISESQGSNYGYTF.

This clone is a singleton in its sample. The CDR3 sequence is CASSLSTTDTQYF. For the CDR3, the DNA is TGTGCCAGCAGCTTATCCACCACAGATACGCAGTATTTT. The chain carries TRBV7-9 and TRBJ2-3, with no clear D. V was cut by 2 bases and J by 2 bases, with 5 bases left in between. The CDR3 length is 13 residues. Germline assignment: CDR1 SEHNR and CDR2 FQNEAQ (reference sequence).

V and J are TRBV10-3 and TRBJ2-1; D tentatively fits TRBD1 or TRBD2 (5 bases each). The germline CDR1 and CDR2 sequences are ENHRY and SYGVKD. The CDR3 contains 14 residues. The V gene lost 6 bases and the J gene lost 7 bases, with 16 bases spanning the gap. The CDR3: CAIRPGLEGNEQFF. The CDR3 region has the DNA TGTGCCATCAGACCGGGCCTAGAGGGGAATGAGCAGTTCTTC.

This chain joins TRBV11-1 and TRBJ1-1; 7 nucleotides align to TRBD1. The CDR3 consists of 14 residues. CDR1 and CDR2 from the germline V gene are SGHAT and FQDESV (reference sequence). Losses at the gene ends were 3 bases for V and 7 bases for J; bases not matched to a gene: 8. As DNA, the CDR3 is TGTGCCAGCAGCTTGTCCGGGACAGCAATTGAAGCTTTCTTT. Translation gives CASSLSGTAIEAFF.

This clone showed up just once. CDR3 in DNA: TGCAGCGTTGAATCAGGGGCCTATGGCTACACCTTC. It yields the protein CSVESGAYGYTF. The J gene is TRBJ1-2, the V gene TRBV29-1, with D perhaps matching TRBD1 (6 bases). CDR3 length: 12 residues. Germline CDR1 SQVTM, CDR2 ANQGSEA. With 2 bases removed from V and 4 bases from J, the gap between germline ends came to 8 bases.

CDR3 bases: TGTGCCAGTTCCGGGACAGGGGGCCCCAATCAGCCCCAGCATTTT. As protein: CASSGTGGPNQPQHF. The chain carries TRBV19 and TRBJ1-5, with TRBD1 identical over 12 bases. V trimming: 8 bases; J trimming: 3 bases; junction bases outside the gene matches: 5. Per the germline V gene, CDR1 is LNHDA and CDR2 is SQIVND (reference sequence). This CDR3 has 15 amino acids.

V gene TRBV9 combines with J gene TRBJ2-7; tentatively, D is TRBD1 (7 bases). This CDR3 spans 15 amino acids. Germline-derived CDR1 and CDR2 are SGDLS and YYNGEE. V was trimmed by 2 bases and J by 1 base, leaving 13 bases between them. The DNA of the CDR3 is TGTGCCAGCAGCGTTTTGGAGGGGGCTTCCTACGAGCAGTACTTC. Its translation is CASSVLEGASYEQYF.

The chain is built from TRBV28 and TRBJ1-2; no definite D call. The CDR3 covers 12 residues. Germline CDR1 and CDR2: MDHEN and SYDVKM. Trimming removed 10 bases from V and 7 bases from J, with 16 bases in between. CDR3 loop: CATQPPGAGYTF. Written as DNA, the CDR3 is TGTGCCACTCAACCACCCGGAGCTGGCTACACCTTC.

Of note for this clone: Other DNA sequences within the sample encode an identical CDR3. The CDR3 loop reads CASSETNNYGYTF. CDR3 nucleotides: TGTGCCAGCAGCGAGACGAACAACTATGGCTACACCTTC. The chain couples TRBV2 to TRBJ1-2; D unclear. This CDR3 is 13 amino acids long. Trimming took 6 bases from V and 2 from J, leaving 10 bases between them. From germline, CDR1 is SNHLY and CDR2 FYNNEI. Drawing the rest from reference TRBV2 and TRBJ1-2, the complete variable domain is EPEVTQTPSHQVTQMGQEVILRCVPISNHLYFYWYRQILGQKVEFLVSFYNNEISEKSEIFDDQFSVERPDGSNFTLKIRSTKLEDSAMYFCASSETNNYGYTFGSGTRLTVV.

The chain uses TRBV5-3 and TRBJ2-3; 8 bases map to TRBD2. TRBV5-3 qualifies as an ORF whose function is uncertain. This CDR3 is 16 amino acids long. V lost 0 bases, J lost 2 bases, and 5 bases stayed unmatched. CDR3 DNA: TGTGCCAGAAGCTTGGCGTCTAGCGGGTACACAGATACGCAGTATTTT. It codes for CARSLASSGYTDTQYF.

The chain is built from TRBV2 and TRBJ1-2; 7 bases align to TRBD1. The V and J ends lost 8 bases and 4 bases, in that order; junction bases with no gene match: 7. Germline CDR1 reads SNHLY; CDR2 reads FYNNEI. This CDR3 is built from 13 residues. This CDR3 reads CASGGQESYGYTF. Written as DNA, the CDR3 is TGTGCCAGCGGAGGACAGGAGAGCTATGGCTACACCTTC. The full variable domain, rest sourced from reference TRBV2 and TRBJ1-2, is EPEVTQTPSHQVTQMGQEVILRCVPISNHLYFYWYRQILGQKVEFLVSFYNNEISEKSEIFDDQFSVERPDGSNFTLKIRSTKLEDSAMYFCASGGQESYGYTFGSGTRLTVV.

This clone was seen just once. This rearrangement joins TRBV7-2 to TRBJ2-1, with D unresolved. V was trimmed by 5 bases and J by 5 bases, leaving 10 bases between them. Germline V gene data show CDR1 as SGHTA and CDR2 as FQGNSA. The CDR3 sequence is 13 residues long. The CDR3 sequence is CASSTGPNNEQFF. DNA of the CDR3: TGTGCCAGCAGCACCGGACCTAACAATGAGCAGTTCTTC.

This clone was picked up a small number of times. The chain uses TRBV5-4 and TRBJ1-6, with D maybe TRBD1 (5 bases). The CDR3 totals 15 residues. Germline loops: CDR1 SGHNT, CDR2 YYREEE (reference sequence). Trimming left V 5 bases short and J 0 bases short, with 9 bases between. The CDR3 nucleotides read TGTGCCAGCAGTTGGGGCAGCTCCTATAATTCACCCCTCCACTTT. Amino acid sequence: CASSWGSSYNSPLHF.

V and J are TRBV5-4 and TRBJ2-7; 11 bases match TRBD2. The trim removed 0 bases at V and 3 bases at J, leaving 5 bases unmatched. From germline, CDR1 is SGHNT and CDR2 YYREEE (reference sequence). The CDR3 totals 16 residues. CDR3 sequence (DNA): TGTGCCAGCAGCTTGGGGATAGCGGGAGGGCTCTACGAGCAGTACTTC. Translation: CASSLGIAGGLYEQYF.

The J gene is TRBJ2-1, the V gene TRBV7-2, with D possibly matching TRBD1 (5 bases). The CDR3 runs to 15 residues. CDR1 and CDR2 (germline): SGHTA, FQGNSA. V dropped 7 bases and J dropped 4 bases, with 17 bases sitting between them. In DNA, the CDR3 is TGTGCCAGCACCGAAAAACGACAGTCGTACAATGAGCAGTTCTTC. The encoded protein is CASTEKRQSYNEQFF.

J is TRBJ2-3 and V is TRBV2; 9 bases map to TRBD1. CDR3 size: 15 residues. The germline V gene has CDR1 SNHLY and CDR2 FYNNEI. With 5 bases clipped from V and 5 bases from J, the junction kept 8 bases outside the gene matches. In DNA form, the CDR3 reads TGTGCCAGCAGTTATGGGACAGGGCTGGGAGATACGCAGTATTTT. As protein: CASSYGTGLGDTQYF.

The V gene is TRBV19, the J gene TRBJ2-1, with TRBD2 matching over 10 bases. This CDR3 region has 15 residues. The trim removed 6 bases at V and 4 bases at J, leaving 6 bases unmatched. Germline CDR1 is LNHDA and CDR2 is SQIVND (reference sequence). CDR3 bases: TGTGCCAGTAGCCCGCCGGGACTAGCGTACAATGAGCAGTTCTTC. Translated: CASSPPGLAYNEQFF.

V and J are TRBV6-1 and TRBJ2-7, with TRBD1 matching over 7 bases. The length of the CDR3 is 16 residues. Germline CDR1 and CDR2: MNHNS and SASEGT. V was clipped by 0 bases and J by 0 bases; unmatched bases: 5. CDR3 DNA sequence: TGTGCCAGCAGTGAAGCTAGGTGGGACAGCTCCTACGAGCAGTACTTC. This encodes CASSEARWDSSYEQYF.

The rearrangement uses TRBV7-2 and TRBJ2-3; the D gene is possibly TRBD1 (7 bases). Germline lookup yields CDR1 SGHTA and CDR2 FQGNSA. With 0 bases removed from V and 0 bases from J, the gap between germline ends came to 10 bases. The CDR3 has 16 amino acids. The chain's CDR3 is CASSLATGRSTDTQYF. In nucleotides, the CDR3 is TGTGCCAGCAGCTTAGCGACAGGGAGGAGCACAGATACGCAGTATTTT.

This sequence joins TRBV2 and TRBJ2-7; 9 nucleotides match TRBD2. This CDR3 spans 15 amino acids. From germline, CDR1 is SNHLY and CDR2 FYNNEI. Trimming at V came to 3 bases and at J to 2 bases, leaving 5 bases not matched to a gene. The CDR3 sequence is CASSDSPSGTYEQYF. As DNA, the CDR3 is TGTGCCAGCAGTGACAGCCCTAGCGGGACCTACGAGCAGTACTTC.